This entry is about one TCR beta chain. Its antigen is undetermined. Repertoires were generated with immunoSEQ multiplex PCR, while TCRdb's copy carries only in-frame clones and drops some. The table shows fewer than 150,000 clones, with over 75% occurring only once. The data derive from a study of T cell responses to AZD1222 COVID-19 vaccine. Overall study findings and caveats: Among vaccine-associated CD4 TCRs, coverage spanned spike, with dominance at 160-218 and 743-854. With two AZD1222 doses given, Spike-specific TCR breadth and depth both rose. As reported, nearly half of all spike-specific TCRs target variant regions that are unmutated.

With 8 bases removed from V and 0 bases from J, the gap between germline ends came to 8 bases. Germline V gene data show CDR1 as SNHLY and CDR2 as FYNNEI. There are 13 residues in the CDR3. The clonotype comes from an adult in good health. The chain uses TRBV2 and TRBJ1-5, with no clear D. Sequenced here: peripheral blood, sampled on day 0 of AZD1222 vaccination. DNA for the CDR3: TGTGCCAGCGGTCGGTATAGCAATCAGCCCCAGCATTTT. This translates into CASGRYSNQPQHF.